These 7 T cell receptor beta chains came from one sample sequenced in a study of blood T cells in healthy people across ages. Primed by a sample-barcoded 5' primer and a J-beta primer mix, a second PCR proceeded for about 7 to 11 cycles. MiXCR, applied by TCRdb to the 5' RACE reads, yields one record per CDR3 protein. Of roughly 1,100,000 distinct CDR3 sequences listed, almost 25% are singletons. This same sample was also part of a study on T cells of mothers and their children.

Sequencing was carried out using blood. The receptors come from a girl aged 2-15 years in good health.

There are many counts of this clonotype. The chain combines TRBV28 with TRBJ2-5, with D possibly TRBD2 on 6 matching bases. CDR3 length equals 16 residues. Per the germline V gene, CDR1 is MDHEN and CDR2 is SYDVKM. V gave up 4 bases and J gave up 5 bases, with 20 bases separating them. CDR3 nucleotides: TGTGCCAGCAGTTCGCGCGGGACCCTAAGGGGCGAGACCCAGTACTTC. Protein: CASSSRGTLRGETQYF.

The rearrangement joins TRBV10-3 to TRBJ2-3, with a tentative D call TRBD2 (7 bases). V dropped 9 bases and J dropped 6 bases, with 19 bases sitting between them. The germline CDR1 and CDR2 sequences are ENHRY and SYGVKD. The CDR3 covers 14 residues. CDR3 sequence reads: CAIPSGAQGDTQYF. DNA of the CDR3: TGTGCCATTCCAAGCGGGGCCCAGGGGGATACGCAGTATTTT.

This clonotype has only a few counts. The chain couples TRBV7-9 to TRBJ2-4; TRBD2 is a possible D gene (5 bases). The CDR3 contains 11 residues. The germline CDR1 and CDR2 sequences are SEHNR and FQNEAQ (reference sequence). V lost 5 bases and J lost 8, with 7 bases in between. The CDR3 sequence is CASSPADIQYF. The CDR3 DNA sequence: TGTGCCAGCAGCCCAGCGGACATTCAGTACTTC.

The chain recombines TRBV29-1 with TRBJ2-1; D is uncertain. The DNA end is a closer match to TRBJ2-4, so the J assignment may be wrong. The CDR3 totals 11 residues. CDR1 is SQVTM, CDR2 ANQGSEA, per germline. CDR3 loop: CSVDDLETQYF. The CDR3 DNA sequence: TGCAGCGTTGACGACCTAGAAACTCAGTACTTC.

The chain employs TRBV5-1 and TRBJ1-1, with unresolved D. Germline CDR1 is SGHRS and CDR2 is YFSETQ. V was cut by 0 bases and J by 3 bases, with 6 bases left in between. This CDR3 contains 13 residues. The CDR3 DNA reads as TGCGCCAGCAGCTTGGATCTGGACACTGAAGCTTTCTTT. Its protein product is CASSLDLDTEAFF.

The chain joins TRBV5-8 to TRBJ2-6; unclear D gene. Trimming took 2 bases from V and 0 from J, leaving 6 bases between them. The CDR3 length is 15 residues. Germline V gene sequence: CDR1 SGHTS, CDR2 YDEGEE. The CDR3 DNA reads TGTGCCAGCAGCTTCTCAGACTCTGGGGCCAACGTCCTGACTTTC. This gives the protein CASSFSDSGANVLTF.

The chain employs TRBV20-1 and TRBJ2-3; tentatively, D is TRBD2 (6 bases). Germline V gives CDR1 DFQATT, CDR2 SNEGSKA (reference sequence). This CDR3 is 12 amino acids long. The V end was cut by 1 base, the J end by 8 bases, with 10 bases between. CDR3 sequence reads: CSARAGAGTQYF. For the CDR3, the DNA is TGCAGTGCTAGAGCGGGAGCGGGTACGCAGTATTTT.